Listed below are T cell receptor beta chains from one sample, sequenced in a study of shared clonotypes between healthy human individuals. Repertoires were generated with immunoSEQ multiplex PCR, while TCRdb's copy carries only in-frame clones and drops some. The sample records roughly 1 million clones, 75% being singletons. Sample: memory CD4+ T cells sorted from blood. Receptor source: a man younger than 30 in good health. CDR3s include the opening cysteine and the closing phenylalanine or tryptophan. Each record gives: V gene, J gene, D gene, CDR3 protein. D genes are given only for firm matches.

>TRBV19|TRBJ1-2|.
CASSEDPGRNYGYTF
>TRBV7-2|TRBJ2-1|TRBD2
CASSRIAGVIPNEQFF
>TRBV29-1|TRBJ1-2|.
CSVRGGVQGFNYGYTF
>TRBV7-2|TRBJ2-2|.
CASSSESNTGELFF
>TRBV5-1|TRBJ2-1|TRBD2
CASSARLADYNEQFF
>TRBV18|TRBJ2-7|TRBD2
CASSPKSSGGSYEQYF
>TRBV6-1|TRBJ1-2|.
CASTPGFSRGGYTF
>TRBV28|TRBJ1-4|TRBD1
CASSSGQGREKLFF
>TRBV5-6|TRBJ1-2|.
CASSSQSNYGYTF
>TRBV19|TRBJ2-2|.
CASSYGGLNTGELFF
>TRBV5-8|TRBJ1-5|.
CASSSLDRPNQPQHF
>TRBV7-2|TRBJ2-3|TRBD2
CASSLGGGETDTQYF
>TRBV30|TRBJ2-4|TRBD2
CAWSVEAGGLVSKNIQYF
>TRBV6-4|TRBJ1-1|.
CASSAIEGTEAFF